This entry is about one T cell receptor beta chain. This clonotype has a count of ten or more. Its antigen is not yet known. Base qualities are missing; no much larger clone stands one base away. Ficoll-Paque density gradient centrifugation was used to isolate PBMCs. The junction carries 7 bases between V and J, which are trimmed by 6 bases and 5 bases respectively. Its CDR3 holds 11 amino acids, cysteine through phenylalanine. The entry retains the CDR3 DNA only, 33 bases that are in frame from base 1. The germline V gene encodes CDR1 MNHNY and CDR2 SVGAGI (reference sequence). The data were produced on an Illumina NovaSeq 6000. Using 5'RACE with constant-segment primers, TCRalpha and TCRbeta cDNA libraries were constructed, with sample barcodes and unique molecular identifiers added in the process. RNA was extracted from every sample with Trizol reagent. Libraries were amplified in two PCR steps, with a second sample barcode and Illumina TruSeq adapters added in the second step. Sequencing of the libraries was done on an Illumina NovaSeq, producing 2 x 150 bp paired-end reads. Processing in the source paper ran as follows. The reads were demultiplexed and collapsed into UMI-guided consensus sequences using migec v1.2.7. Using mixcr v2.1.11, the UMI consensuses were aligned to TRA and TRB V and J templates and assembled into clonotypes. A clonotype was counted as expanded or contracted only if both edgeR and NoisET called the change significant, with noise models trained on biological replicates. For edgeR calls, the thresholds were a false discovery rate-adjusted p below 0.01 and a log2 fold-change of 1. As an exploratory analysis of dynamics, PCA with hierarchical clustering was applied to max-normalized trajectories of the 1000 most abundant clonotypes. The CD4 or CD8 phenotype of responding clones was assigned using the separately sequenced CD4+ and CD8+ repertoires. The public sequencing data were trimmed at Q25 with fastp and processed into clonotypes with MiXCR by TCRdb, which kept only in-frame beta chains. All rows with the same CDR3 protein become a single entry with the most common DNA and genes. TCRdb, rather than the study authors, made the V and J calls. For this sample there are some 130,000 distinct CDR3 sequences; approximately 15% appear just once. Together, the top ten hold about 15% of the sample.

This sample was taken from a study of T-cell memory formation after mild COVID-19 listed by TCRdb under 2021. Some background on the complete study: TCR sequence clusters from the two donors were largely donor specific. Longitudinal TCRalpha and TCRbeta repertoire sequencing tracked T-cell clones expanding and contracting after mild COVID-19 in a couple of donors. Two young, previously healthy adult volunteers, one female and one male, were included in the cohort. Study-wide conclusions, independent of this receptor: The second-wave clones that peaked on day 37 were not confirmed to be SARS-CoV-2 specific. From day 15 to 85, contracting clones showed balanced CD4/CD8 phenotypes, whereas a second wave of clones that expanded from day 15 to 37 leaned towards CD4+. Only a couple of mild cases were covered by the study, and larger cohorts that include severe cases with pre-infection samples were considered necessary. Some responding clones were found in pre-infection memory, which suggests that pre-existing cross-reactive memory T cells took part in the SARS-CoV-2 response. Contracting CD4+ clones appeared mostly in the CM and EM memory subsets, whereas CD8+ clones were enriched in EMRA.

The sequenced sample was PBMCs or a T cell subset sorted from them (not recorded which). The chain employs TRBV6-6 and TRBJ2-5; no D segment can be confidently identified. This TCR derives from an adult woman who had mild COVID-19 (a few samples of this study predate the infection). The sample titles of this study are shuffled in the database, so cell type and time point are left out; the donor was told from shared clones. The CDR3 in this case is CASRGPETQYF. In nucleotide form, the sequence is TGTGCCAGCAGAGGGCCGGAGACCCAGTACTTC.